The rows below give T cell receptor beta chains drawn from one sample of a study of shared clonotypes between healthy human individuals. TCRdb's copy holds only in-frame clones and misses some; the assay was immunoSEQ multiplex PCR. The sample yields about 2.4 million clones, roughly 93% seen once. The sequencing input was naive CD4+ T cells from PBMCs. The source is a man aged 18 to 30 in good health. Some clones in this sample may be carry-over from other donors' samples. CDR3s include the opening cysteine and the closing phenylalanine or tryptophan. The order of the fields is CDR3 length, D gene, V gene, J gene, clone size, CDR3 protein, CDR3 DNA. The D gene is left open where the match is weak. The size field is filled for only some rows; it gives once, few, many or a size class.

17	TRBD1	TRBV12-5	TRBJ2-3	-	CASGKTGQGRGTDTQYF	TGTGCTAGTGGTAAAACAGGACAGGGACGTGGTACAGATACGCAGTATTTT
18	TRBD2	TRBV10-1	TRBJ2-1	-	CASSEWTSGSSSYNEQFF	TGCGCCAGCAGTGAATGGACTAGCGGGAGTTCTTCCTACAATGAGCAGTTCTTC
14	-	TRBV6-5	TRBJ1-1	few	CASSYSEGNTEAFF	TGTGCCAGCAGTTACTCGGAGGGGAACACTGAAGCTTTCTTT
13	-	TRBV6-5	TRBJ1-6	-	CASSYSSYSPLHF	TGTGCCAGCAGTTACTCCAGTTATTCACCCCTCCACTTT
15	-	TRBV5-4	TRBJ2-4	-	CASSLGVGVKNIQYF	TGTGCCAGCAGCCTTGGGGTCGGAGTCAAAAACATTCAGTACTTC
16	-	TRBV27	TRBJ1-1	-	CASSHRRKTTDSEAFF	TGTGCCAGCAGCCACCGACGGAAGACGACAGATTCAGAAGCTTTCTTT
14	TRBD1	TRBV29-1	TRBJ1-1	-	CSVEAHRGYAEAFF	TGCAGCGTTGAAGCCCACAGGGGTTATGCTGAAGCTTTCTTT
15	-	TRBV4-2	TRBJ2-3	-	CASSHARDGTDTQYF	TGTGCCAGCAGCCACGCCCGCGACGGCACAGATACGCAGTATTTT
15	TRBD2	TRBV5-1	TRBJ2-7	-	CASSIIAGGPNEQYF	TGCGCCAGCAGCATCATAGCGGGAGGGCCCAACGAGCAGTACTTC
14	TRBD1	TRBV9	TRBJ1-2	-	CASSVVQGEHGYTF	TGTGCCAGCAGCGTAGTCCAGGGGGAACATGGCTACACCTTC
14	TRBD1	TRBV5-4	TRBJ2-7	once	CASSSPGQGNEQYF	TGTGCCAGCAGCTCCCCGGGACAGGGCAACGAGCAGTACTTC
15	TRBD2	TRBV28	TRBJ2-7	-	CASRTAGTSAYEQYF	TGTGCCAGCAGAACCGCCGGGACTAGCGCCTACGAGCAGTACTTC
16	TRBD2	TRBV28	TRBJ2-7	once	CASSLGRAGATYEQYF	TGTGCCAGCAGTTTAGGTCGCGCGGGAGCTACCTACGAGCAGTACTTC
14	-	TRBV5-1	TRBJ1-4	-	CASSLERGNEKLFF	TGCGCCAGCAGCTTGGAACGGGGGAATGAAAAACTGTTTTTT
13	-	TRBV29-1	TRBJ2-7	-	CSVEGAGPYEQYF	TGCAGCGTTGAAGGGGCAGGACCCTACGAGCAGTACTTC
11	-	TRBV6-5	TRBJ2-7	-	CASSLHYEQYF	TGTGCCAGCAGTCTCCACTACGAGCAGTACTTC
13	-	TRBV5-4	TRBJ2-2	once	CASSLKGSGELFF	TGTGCCAGCAGCTTGAAGGGTTCCGGGGAGCTGTTTTTT
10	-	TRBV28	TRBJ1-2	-	CASRTFRYTF	TGTGCCAGCAGGACTTTTCGCTACACCTTC
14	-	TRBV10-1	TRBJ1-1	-	CASSKDRRSTEAFF	TGCGCCAGCAGTAAAGACAGGAGGAGCACTGAAGCTTTCTTT
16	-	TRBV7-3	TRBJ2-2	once	CASSSSGRTATGELFF	TGTGCCAGCAGCTCCAGCGGTAGGACGGCCACCGGGGAGCTGTTTTTT
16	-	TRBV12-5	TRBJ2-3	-	CASGLVLSTSTDTQYF	TGTGCTAGTGGTTTGGTGCTCAGCACGAGCACAGATACGCAGTATTTT
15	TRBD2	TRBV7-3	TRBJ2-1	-	CASSLGLAEYNEQFF	TGTGCCAGCAGCTTAGGACTAGCAGAGTACAATGAGCAGTTCTTC
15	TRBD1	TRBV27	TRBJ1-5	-	CASSPGQGLKEPQHF	TGTGCCAGCAGTCCGGGACAGGGATTAAAGGAGCCCCAGCATTTT
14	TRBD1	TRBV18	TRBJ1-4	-	CASSRTGVGEKLFF	TGTGCCAGCTCACGGACAGGGGTCGGTGAAAAACTGTTTTTT
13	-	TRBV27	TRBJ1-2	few	CASSPNTGTRKTF	TGTGCCAGCAGTCCAAATACCGGGACACGTAAGACCTTC
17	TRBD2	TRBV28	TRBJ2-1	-	CASSLRSGLAGDNEQFF	TGTGCCAGCAGTTTGAGGTCCGGACTAGCGGGAGACAATGAGCAGTTCTTC
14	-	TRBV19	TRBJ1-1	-	CASSITGVATEAFF	TGTGCCAGTAGTATAACGGGGGTTGCCACTGAAGCTTTCTTT
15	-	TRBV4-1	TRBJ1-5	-	CASSHTGQSNQPQHF	TGCGCCAGCAGCCACACCGGACAGAGCAATCAGCCCCAGCATTTT
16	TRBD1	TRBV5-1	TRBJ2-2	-	CASSLVGQGNTGELFF	TGCGCCAGCAGCTTGGTCGGACAGGGGAACACCGGGGAGCTGTTTTTT
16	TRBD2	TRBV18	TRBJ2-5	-	CASSPKLAGDGETQYF	TGTGCCAGCTCACCTAAACTAGCGGGAGACGGGGAGACCCAGTACTTC
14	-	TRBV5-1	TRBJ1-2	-	CASSPGGANYGYTF	TGCGCCAGCAGCCCCGGGGGGGCTAACTATGGCTACACCTTC
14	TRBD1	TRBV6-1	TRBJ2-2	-	CASSWTGRTGELFF	TGTGCCAGCAGTTGGACAGGGCGGACCGGGGAGCTGTTTTTT
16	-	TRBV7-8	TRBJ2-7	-	CASSPRVGGQGYEQYF	TGTGCCAGCAGCCCTAGGGTGGGGGGGCAAGGCTACGAGCAGTACTTC
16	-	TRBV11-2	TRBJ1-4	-	CASSSPPGSPNEKLFF	TGTGCCAGCAGCTCCCCCCCGGGGTCGCCTAATGAAAAACTGTTTTTT
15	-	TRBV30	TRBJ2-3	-	CAWSPGRTSTDTQYF	TGTGCCTGGAGTCCGGGCAGGACCAGCACAGATACGCAGTATTTT
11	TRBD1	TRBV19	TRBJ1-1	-	CATTGGTEAFF	TGTGCCACCACAGGGGGGACTGAAGCTTTCTTT
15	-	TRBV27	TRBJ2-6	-	CAIGKGSSGANVLTF	TGTGCCATCGGTAAAGGGAGCTCTGGGGCCAACGTCCTGACTTTC
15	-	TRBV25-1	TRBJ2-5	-	CASSGVRGLLETQYF	TGTGCCAGCAGTGGGGTCAGGGGCCTGCTTGAGACCCAGTACTTC
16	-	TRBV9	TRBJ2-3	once	CASSVVLAPSTDTQYF	TGTGCCAGCAGCGTAGTGTTAGCCCCTAGCACAGATACGCAGTATTTT
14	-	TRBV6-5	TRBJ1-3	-	CASSYSPVGNTIYF	TGTGCCAGCAGTTACTCTCCGGTGGGAAACACCATATATTTT
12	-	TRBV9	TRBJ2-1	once	CASSRGYNEQFF	TGTGCCAGCAGTAGGGGTTACAATGAGCAGTTCTTC
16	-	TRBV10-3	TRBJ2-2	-	CAISDARGANTGELFF	TGTGCCATCAGTGACGCCCGGGGTGCGAACACCGGGGAGCTGTTTTTT
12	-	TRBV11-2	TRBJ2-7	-	CASSLGSYEQYF	TGTGCCAGCAGCCTCGGAAGTTACGAGCAGTACTTC
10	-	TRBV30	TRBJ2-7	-	CAWSESEQYF	TGTGCCTGGAGTGAGAGCGAGCAGTACTTC
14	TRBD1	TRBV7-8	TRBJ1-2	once	CASSFQGANYGYTF	TGTGCCAGCAGCTTCCAGGGGGCTAACTATGGCTACACCTTC
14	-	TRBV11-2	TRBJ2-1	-	CASSLNRDYNEQFF	TGTGCCAGCAGCTTAAACCGGGACTACAATGAGCAGTTCTTC
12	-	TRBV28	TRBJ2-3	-	CASSPTGGQQYF	TGTGCCAGCAGTCCCACTGGGGGCCAACAGTATTTT
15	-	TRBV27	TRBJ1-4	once	CASMTRRGTNEKLFF	TGTGCCAGCATGACCCGACGGGGAACTAATGAAAAACTGTTTTTT
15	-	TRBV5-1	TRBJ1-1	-	CASSLGAAGDTEAFF	TGCGCCAGCAGCTTGGGGGCGGCGGGGGACACTGAAGCTTTCTTT
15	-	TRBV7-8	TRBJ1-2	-	CASSLGGTGDYGYTF	TGTGCCAGCAGCCTAGGGGGGACTGGGGACTATGGCTACACCTTC
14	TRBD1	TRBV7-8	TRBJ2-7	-	CASSLDRGRPEQYF	TGTGCCAGCAGCCTGGACAGGGGGAGGCCCGAGCAGTACTTC
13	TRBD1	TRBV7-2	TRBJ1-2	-	CASRRTGVKGYTF	TGTGCCAGCAGACGTACAGGGGTAAAAGGCTACACCTTC
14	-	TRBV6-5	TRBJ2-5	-	CASSRGQAGETQYF	TGTGCCAGCAGTAGAGGACAGGCGGGGGAGACCCAGTACTTC